The source of this T cell receptor (beta chain) is a study of cytomegalovirus exposure and HLA in healthy donors. PCR primers comprised 60 Vbeta and 13 Jbeta primers. Some clones are missing from TCRdb's copy, which holds only in-frame ones; the method was immunoSEQ multiplex PCR. Among approximately 140,000 clones, around 80% were seen once, and the ten largest hold 3.2%. The sequencing sample was made of PBMCs. This TCR came from a man aged 18 to 35 in good health and CMV-seropositive.

CDR3 DNA: TGTGCCACCACGTGGGGCGCCTACGAGCAGTACTTC. It codes for CATTWGAYEQYF. The V and J genes are TRBV6-1 and TRBJ2-7; tentatively, D is TRBD1 (5 bases). V lost 10 bases and J 2 bases, leaving 12 bases between the germline ends. Germline V gene data show CDR1 as MNHNS and CDR2 as SASEGT. The CDR3 contains 12 residues.